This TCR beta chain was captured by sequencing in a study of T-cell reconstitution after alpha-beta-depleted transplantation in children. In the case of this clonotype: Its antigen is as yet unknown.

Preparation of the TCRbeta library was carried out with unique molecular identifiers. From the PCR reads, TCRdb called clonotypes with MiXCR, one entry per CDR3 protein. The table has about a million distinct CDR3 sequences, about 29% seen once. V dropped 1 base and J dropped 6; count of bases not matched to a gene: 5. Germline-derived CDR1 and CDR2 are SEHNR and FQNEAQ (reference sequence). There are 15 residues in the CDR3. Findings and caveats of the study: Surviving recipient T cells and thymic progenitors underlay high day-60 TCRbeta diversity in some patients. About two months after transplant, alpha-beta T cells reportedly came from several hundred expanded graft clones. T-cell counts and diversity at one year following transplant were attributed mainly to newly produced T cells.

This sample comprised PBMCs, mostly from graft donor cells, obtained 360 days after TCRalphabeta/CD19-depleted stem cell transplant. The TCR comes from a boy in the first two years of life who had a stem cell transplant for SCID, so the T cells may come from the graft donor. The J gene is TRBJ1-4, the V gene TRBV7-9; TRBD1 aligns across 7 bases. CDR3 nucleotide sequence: TGTGCCAGCAGCTTAGGACAGGGACTACATGAAAAACTGTTTTTT. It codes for CASSLGQGLHEKLFF.